A selection of T cell receptor beta chains follows, all from one sample in a study of blood T cell repertoires in COVID-19. Here immunoSEQ multiplex PCR was the method, and the copy in TCRdb shows in-frame clones only, minus some. The sample lists 120,000 or so clones, roughly 78% occurring once. The specimen sequenced was peripheral blood. The receptors originated from a man aged 55 to 70 with active or convalescent COVID-19. Each CDR3 is given with its conserved first and last residue. Each record gives: clone size, V gene, D gene, J gene, CDR3 protein, CDR3 DNA. The D gene is left open where the match is weak. Size tells how often a clone was seen (once, few, many) or the class of an expanded clone, and some rows leave it out.

abundance: once; v_gene: TRBV6-5; d_gene: TRBD1; j_gene: TRBJ1-4; CDR3aa: CASSYLGQGGEKLFF; CDR3nt: TGTGCCAGCAGTTACTTAGGACAGGGCGGGGAAAAACTGTTTTTT
abundance: .; v_gene: TRBV15; d_gene: TRBD1; j_gene: TRBJ1-1; CDR3aa: CATSRDRGQYKAFF; CDR3nt: TGTGCCACCAGCAGAGACAGGGGGCAATATAAAGCTTTCTTT
abundance: .; v_gene: TRBV28; d_gene: .; j_gene: TRBJ1-5; CDR3aa: CAPPFRGGERGQPQHF; CDR3nt: TGTGCCCCCCCCTTCCGGGGGGGGGAAAGGGGTCAGCCCCAGCATTTT
abundance: .; v_gene: TRBV19; d_gene: TRBD1; j_gene: TRBJ2-7; CDR3aa: CASSVQGARDEQYF; CDR3nt: TGTGCCAGTAGCGTACAGGGGGCGCGCGACGAGCAGTACTTC
abundance: .; v_gene: TRBV5-1; d_gene: .; j_gene: TRBJ2-3; CDR3aa: CASSPRRGTDTQYF; CDR3nt: TGCGCCAGCAGCCCCCGGCGGGGTACAGATACGCAGTATTTT
abundance: .; v_gene: TRBV2; d_gene: TRBD1; j_gene: TRBJ1-6; CDR3aa: CASSGRGLVNSPLHF; CDR3nt: TGTGCCAGCAGTGGGAGGGGGCTAGTTAATTCACCCCTCCACTTT
abundance: .; v_gene: TRBV7-6; d_gene: TRBD2; j_gene: TRBJ2-1; CDR3aa: CASSPGGASGMRGEQFF; CDR3nt: TGTGCCAGCAGCCCGGGGGGAGCTAGCGGGATGAGGGGTGAGCAGTTCTTC
abundance: many; v_gene: TRBV30; d_gene: .; j_gene: TRBJ1-1; CDR3aa: CAWSYGREGTEAFF; CDR3nt: TGTGCCTGGAGTTACGGCCGGGAAGGCACTGAAGCTTTCTTT
abundance: .; v_gene: TRBV19; d_gene: .; j_gene: TRBJ2-4; CDR3aa: CASSDRGRLEENIQYF; CDR3nt: TGTGCCAGTAGTGATCGGGGGAGGCTAGAGGAGAACATTCAGTACTTC
abundance: .; v_gene: TRBV28; d_gene: .; j_gene: TRBJ1-6; CDR3aa: CASRAPDGASPLHF; CDR3nt: TGTGCCAGCAGGGCCCCTGATGGTGCTTCACCCCTCCACTTT
abundance: .; v_gene: TRBV5-1; d_gene: TRBD1; j_gene: TRBJ1-5; CDR3aa: CASSLDGTGGQPQHF; CDR3nt: TGCGCCAGCAGCTTGGACGGCACAGGGGGACAGCCCCAGCATTTT
abundance: .; v_gene: TRBV2; d_gene: .; j_gene: TRBJ1-2; CDR3aa: CASSESRDYGYTF; CDR3nt: TGTGCCAGCAGTGAATCCAGGGACTATGGCTACACCTTC
abundance: .; v_gene: TRBV12-5; d_gene: .; j_gene: TRBJ2-1; CDR3aa: CAHPRGVGDEQFF; CDR3nt: TGTGCTCACCCCCGGGGAGTTGGGGATGAGCAGTTCTTC
abundance: .; v_gene: TRBV24-1; d_gene: .; j_gene: TRBJ2-2; CDR3aa: CATSHQGANTGELFF; CDR3nt: TGTGCCACCAGTCACCAGGGCGCGAACACCGGGGAGCTGTTTTTT
abundance: .; v_gene: TRBV18; d_gene: .; j_gene: TRBJ1-1; CDR3aa: CASSPVLRTEAFF; CDR3nt: TGTGCCAGCTCACCAGTCTTGAGGACTGAAGCTTTCTTT